This T cell receptor beta chain comes out of a study of cytomegalovirus exposure and HLA in healthy donors. As concerns this clone: Its antigen remains unknown.

The PCR had 60 Vbeta and 13 Jbeta primers. The data were produced by immunoSEQ multiplex PCR, yet TCRdb's version contains in-frame clones alone and is incomplete. The sample shows over 100,000 clones, roughly 76% of them seen only once. Germline CDR1 WSHSY, CDR2 SAAADI. V lost 6 bases and J 6 bases, leaving 17 bases between the germline ends. This CDR3 spans 14 amino acids. Whole-study results and caveats: TCR association rates varied by HLA locus in a later analysis, with DRB1 highest and HLA-C lowest. Previous analysis showed most TCR beta V segments were productive about 87% or about 30% of the time.

This clonotype originated in a man under 40 in good health and CMV-seronegative. Sequencing was carried out using PBMCs. The J gene is TRBJ1-2, the V gene TRBV10-2, with D possibly being TRBD1 (5 bases). CDR3 sequence (DNA): TGCGCCAGCAGCCCCGACAGAACCGTGGATGGCTACACCTTC. Translated, it gives CASSPDRTVDGYTF.